Presented here are 28 T cell receptor beta chains from one specimen sequenced in a study of CD8 T cells in Susac syndrome. About 0.5 to 1 ug RNA was reverse transcribed with random hexamers. MiXCR, run by TCRdb on the immunoSEQ multiplex PCR reads, gives a single entry per CDR3 protein. The sample carries hundreds of thousands of distinct CDR3 sequences, 92% recorded once. Input material: CD8+ T cells from PBMCs. The receptors here all came from a human donor with multiple sclerosis.

This clonotype was seen only a few times. This chain links TRBV2 with TRBJ1-5; D possibly corresponds to TRBD1 (5 bases). Trimming cost V 3 bases and J 4 bases, with 7 bases left between them. Germline-derived CDR1 and CDR2 are SNHLY and FYNNEI. CDR3 length equals 13 residues. CDR3 in amino acids: CASSDKGNQPQHF. CDR3 in DNA: TGTGCCAGCAGTGACAAGGGGAATCAGCCCCAGCATTTT.

V and J are TRBV29-1 and TRBJ1-1; no clear D. The CDR3 spans 11 residues. The V end was cut by 3 bases, the J end by 8 bases, with 10 bases between. Germline V CDR1 and CDR2: SQVTM, ANQGSEA. The CDR3 bases are TGCAGCGTTGATGCGGATTTCGAAGCTTTCTTT. Amino acid sequence: CSVDADFEAFF. The variable domain in full, with the rest retrieved from reference TRBV29-1 and TRBJ1-1, is SAVISQKPSRDICQRGTSLTIQCQVDSQVTMMFWYRQQPGQSLTLIATANQGSEATYESGFVIDKFPISRPNLTFSTLTVSNMSPEDSSIYLCSVDADFEAFFGQGTRLTVV.

This rearrangement joins TRBV9 to TRBJ2-3; no clear D gene. The V end lost 0 bases, the J end lost 2 bases, and 10 bases lay between the germline ends. This CDR3 has 15 amino acids. From germline, CDR1 is SGDLS and CDR2 YYNGEE. CDR3 sequence: CASSVAHHFTDTQYF. The CDR3 DNA reads TGTGCCAGCAGCGTAGCCCACCATTTCACAGATACGCAGTATTTT.

This chain uses TRBV19 with TRBJ1-1; perhaps TRBD1 as D (6 bases). The CDR3 is 13 amino acids. The ends were cut back, 9 bases at V and 1 base at J, with 12 bases in the middle. Germline values: CDR1 LNHDA, CDR2 SQIVND (reference sequence). The DNA of the CDR3 is TGTGCCAGCTTCAGGGGACAGAACACTGAAGCTTTCTTT. It encodes CASFRGQNTEAFF.

The rearrangement joins TRBV30 to TRBJ2-5; D gene uncertain. Germline V CDR1 and CDR2: GTSNPN, SVGIG (reference sequence). Trimming shortened V by 3 bases and J by 1 base, and 6 bases separated the two germline ends. This CDR3 has 12 amino acids. The CDR3 is CAWRGSQETQYF. CDR3 in DNA: TGTGCCTGGAGGGGCTCCCAAGAGACCCAGTACTTC.

V is TRBV6-2 or TRBV6-3 and J is TRBJ2-7; TRBD1 is a possible D gene (5 bases). The CDR3 is 15 amino acids. Germline CDR1 is MNHEY and CDR2 is SVGEGT. V lost 2 bases and J lost 0, with 11 bases in between. The CDR3 DNA follows: TGTGCCAGCAGTTACGGGGCAGGCTTCTCCTACGAGCAGTACTTC. Translated, it gives CASSYGAGFSYEQYF.

The V call is TRBV19, the J call TRBJ2-2; D might be TRBD1 (6 bases). Trimming took 6 bases from V and 9 from J, leaving 11 bases between them. The V gene's germline CDR1 is LNHDA and CDR2 SQIVND (reference sequence). The CDR3 contains 12 residues. The CDR3 is CASRSGARELFF. CDR3 DNA: TGTGCCAGTAGGTCAGGGGCCCGGGAGCTGTTTTTT.

The rearrangement uses TRBV9 and TRBJ2-1; TRBD2 matches at 7 bases. J was trimmed by 5 bases and V by 0 bases; bases with no gene match: 5. Germline V gene data show CDR1 as SGDLS and CDR2 as YYNGEE. The CDR3 contains 15 residues. CDR3 loop: CASSVVAGENNEQFF. CDR3 DNA: TGTGCCAGCAGCGTAGTGGCGGGAGAGAACAATGAGCAGTTCTTC.

The rearrangement links TRBV6-6 to TRBJ2-2; D is undetermined. The germline V and J ends were trimmed by 8 bases and 0 bases, with 7 bases remaining between them. CDR3 length: 13 amino acids. Germline assignment: CDR1 MNHNY and CDR2 SVGAGI (reference sequence). CDR3 residues: CASPSSNTGELFF. In DNA form, the CDR3 reads TGTGCCAGCCCGTCCTCGAACACCGGGGAGCTGTTTTTT.

V is TRBV19 and J is TRBJ2-2, with D uncertain. This CDR3 is 13 amino acids long. Germline V gene sequence: CDR1 LNHDA, CDR2 SQIVND (reference sequence). Between the trimmed V and J ends, which lost 3 bases and 4 bases, there was a span of 6 bases. CDR3 coding DNA: TGTGCCAGTAGTATGGGGATCACCGGGGAGCTGTTTTTT. Protein sequence: CASSMGITGELFF.

The chain employs TRBV9 and TRBJ1-1; D is unclear. Trimming took 0 bases from V and 6 from J, leaving 12 bases between them. The CDR3 loop spans 14 amino acids. Germline CDR1 and CDR2: SGDLS and YYNGEE. CDR3 sequence (DNA): TGTGCCAGCAGCGTAGGGGGTGTTGGCGCTGAAGCTTTCTTT. Translated, it gives CASSVGGVGAEAFF.

V usage is TRBV6-2 or TRBV6-3 and J usage is TRBJ2-3; D tentatively fits TRBD1 or TRBD2 (5 bases each). Per the germline V gene, CDR1 is MNHEY and CDR2 is SVGEGT. The CDR3 is made up of 17 amino acids. V dropped 4 bases and J dropped 1 base, with 18 bases sitting between them. CDR3 region: CASSWSSRWDRTDTQYF. The CDR3 DNA reads as TGTGCCAGCAGTTGGTCTAGTAGGTGGGACCGCACAGATACGCAGTATTTT.

V is TRBV15 and J is TRBJ1-1, with 7 bases identical to TRBD1. The CDR3 spans 16 residues. Germline lookup yields CDR1 LNHNV and CDR2 YYDKDF (reference sequence). V was clipped by 5 bases and J by 0 bases; unmatched bases: 9. CDR3 sequence: CATSGPTGTMNTEAFF. The DNA of the CDR3 is TGTGCCACCAGCGGACCGACAGGGACCATGAACACTGAAGCTTTCTTT.

The gene calls are TRBV11-2 and TRBJ2-5; TRBD1 might be the D (5 bases). CDR3 length equals 15 residues. Germline lookup yields CDR1 SGHAT and CDR2 FQNNGV. Trimming took 3 bases from V and 5 from J, leaving 16 bases between them. The CDR3 DNA sequence: TGTGCCAGCAGCTTCGTGCTCCAGGGTGGGGAGACCCAGTACTTC. Translated: CASSFVLQGGETQYF.

This clonotype was observed once. V usage is TRBV20-1 and J usage is TRBJ2-7; D assignment may be TRBD1 or TRBD2 (7 bases each). The CDR3 is 14 amino acids. Germline CDR1 and CDR2: DFQATT and SNEGSKA (reference sequence). The germline V and J ends were trimmed by 6 bases and 3 bases, with 18 bases remaining between them. The CDR3 is CSAETGREYYEQYF. CDR3 bases: TGCAGTGCGGAGACAGGGAGGGAGTACTACGAGCAGTACTTC.

This clonotype appeared once. This rearrangement joins TRBV11-1 to TRBJ1-2, with D uncertain. Trimming took 4 bases from V and 5 from J, leaving 5 bases between them. Germline-derived CDR1 and CDR2 are SGHAT and FQDESV (reference sequence). The CDR3 is made up of 11 amino acids. The CDR3 here is CASSSYYGYTF. The DNA of the CDR3 is TGTGCCAGCAGCTCCTATTATGGCTACACCTTC.

The rearrangement uses TRBV19 and TRBJ2-7, with D perhaps matching TRBD2 (6 bases). CDR1 and CDR2 (germline): LNHDA, SQIVND (reference sequence). CDR3 size: 15 residues. Trimming removed 3 bases at V and 2 bases at J, with 14 bases between. CDR3 in DNA: TGTGCCAGTAGTATCACGGCGGGGATCACCTACGAGCAGTACTTC. Its translation: CASSITAGITYEQYF.

This rearrangement joins TRBV4-1 to TRBJ2-1; 10 bases are shared with TRBD2. Germline CDR1 MGHRA, CDR2 YSYEKL. The CDR3 runs 15 residues. Germline trimming cut 4 bases from V and 6 bases from J; bases unmatched to any gene: 6. CDR3 loop: CASSLLAGAPNEQFF. CDR3 nucleotides: TGCGCCAGCAGCCTTCTAGCGGGAGCCCCCAATGAGCAGTTCTTC.

In its sample, this clonotype was seen once. The rearrangement joins TRBV27 to TRBJ2-7, with 8 bases matching TRBD1. This CDR3 spans 13 amino acids. V gave up 10 bases and J gave up 3 bases; unmatched junction bases: 8. Germline CDR1 and CDR2: MNHEY and SMNVEV (reference sequence). This CDR3 reads CATSTGTGYEQYF. The CDR3 DNA is TGTGCCACCTCGACCGGGACAGGCTACGAGCAGTACTTC.

The chain joins TRBV20-1 to TRBJ2-1; D is ambiguous. CDR1 DFQATT and CDR2 SNEGSKA come from the germline V gene (reference sequence). This CDR3 is 13 amino acids long. Deletions cut 3 bases from V and 2 bases from J, with 8 bases between. CDR3 nucleotides: TGCAGTGCTAGCCGGGTACCCTACAATGAGCAGTTCTTC. Protein product: CSASRVPYNEQFF.

This chain uses TRBV6-5 with TRBJ2-3; D call uncertain. CDR1 and CDR2 from the germline V gene are MNHEY and SVGAGI. CDR3 length: 10 amino acids. V gave up 8 bases and J gave up 11 bases, with 11 bases separating them. The CDR3 bases are TGTGCCAGCCCCCCACATGGGCAGTATTTT. Amino acid sequence: CASPPHGQYF.

The V gene is TRBV19, the J gene TRBJ1-5; no clear D gene. The V end lost 3 bases, the J end lost 2 bases, and 14 bases lay between the germline ends. This CDR3 is 16 amino acids long. Per germline, CDR1 LNHDA and CDR2 SQIVND (reference sequence). CDR3 in amino acids: CASSIFGTTGNQPQHF. The CDR3 DNA reads TGTGCCAGTAGTATTTTTGGAACCACGGGCAATCAGCCCCAGCATTTT.

CDR3 protein: CASSFGGFSYEQYF. The CDR3 DNA reads TGTGCCAGCAGCTTCGGAGGCTTCTCCTACGAGCAGTACTTC. The chain has TRBV7-9 and TRBJ2-7, with a weak D call TRBD2 (5 bases). Trimming removed 3 bases from V and 0 bases from J, with 9 bases in between. The CDR3 runs to 14 residues. Germline lookup yields CDR1 SEHNR and CDR2 FQNEAQ (reference sequence).

This sequence joins TRBV29-1 and TRBJ2-5, with TRBD1 as a possible D gene (6 bases). The CDR3 totals 12 residues. Germline V gives CDR1 SQVTM, CDR2 ANQGSEA. V lost 4 bases, J lost 3 bases, and 9 bases lay in between. This chain's CDR3 is CSVVRQEETQYF. Written as DNA, the CDR3 is TGCAGCGTTGTTCGACAGGAAGAGACCCAGTACTTC.

The CDR3 bases are TGTGCCAGCAGCCAAGATCAGAAGGGCCCGGATCAATATGGCTACACCTTC. It encodes CASSQDQKGPDQYGYTF. This chain links TRBV4-2 with TRBJ1-2; D call uncertain. V lost 0 bases and J lost 5, with 19 bases in between. Germline assignment: CDR1 LGHNA and CDR2 YNFKEQ. The CDR3 is 17 residues long.

The chain carries TRBV6-1 and TRBJ2-1, with a tentative D call TRBD2 (5 bases). The V gene lost 7 bases and the J gene lost 0 bases, with 13 bases spanning the gap. Germline assignment: CDR1 MNHNS and CDR2 SASEGT. The CDR3 extends over 15 amino acids. CDR3 region: CASKEVHRSYNEQFF. The CDR3 DNA sequence: TGTGCCAGCAAGGAGGTCCACCGCTCCTACAATGAGCAGTTCTTC.

V gene TRBV7-3 combines with J gene TRBJ1-1; the D gene is possibly TRBD1 (6 bases). CDR1 and CDR2 (germline): SGHTA, FQGTGA. CDR3 length equals 14 residues. Trimming took 5 bases from V and 2 from J, leaving 12 bases between them. CDR3 region: CASSPSRGNTEAFF. CDR3 bases: TGTGCCAGCAGCCCCAGCAGGGGTAACACTGAAGCTTTCTTT.

This clonotype was detected once. The chain joins TRBV6-5 to TRBJ2-5; 7 bases are shared with TRBD2. The germline V gene has CDR1 MNHEY and CDR2 SVGAGI. V lost 2 bases and J lost 5; bases outside the gene matches: 8. The length of the CDR3 is 15 residues. In DNA form, the CDR3 reads TGTGCCAGCAGTTACGGATTTAGCGGGCGGGAGACCCAGTACTTC. This sequence encodes CASSYGFSGRETQYF.